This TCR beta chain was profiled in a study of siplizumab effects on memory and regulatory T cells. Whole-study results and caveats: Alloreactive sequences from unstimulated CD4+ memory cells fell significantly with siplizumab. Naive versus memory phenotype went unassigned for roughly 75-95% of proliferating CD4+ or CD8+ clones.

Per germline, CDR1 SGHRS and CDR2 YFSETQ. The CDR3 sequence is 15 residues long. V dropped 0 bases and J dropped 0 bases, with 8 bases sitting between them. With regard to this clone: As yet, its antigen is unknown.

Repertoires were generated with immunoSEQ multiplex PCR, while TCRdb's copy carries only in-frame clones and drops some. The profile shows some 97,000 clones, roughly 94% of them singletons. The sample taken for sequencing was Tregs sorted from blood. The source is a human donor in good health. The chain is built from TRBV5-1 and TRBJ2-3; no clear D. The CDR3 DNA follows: TGCGCCAGCAGCTTGGCAGGAGTTAGCACAGATACGCAGTATTTT. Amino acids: CASSLAGVSTDTQYF.